A selection of T cell receptor beta chains follows, all from one sample in a study of T cell responses to AZD1222 COVID-19 vaccine. TCRdb's copy holds only in-frame clones and misses some; the assay was immunoSEQ multiplex PCR. The sample lists approximately 140,000 clones, roughly 90% occurring once. This specimen consisted of peripheral blood, obtained 28 days after the second AZD1222 dose. Every receptor here comes from an adult who received the AZD1222 COVID-19 vaccine. CDR3s include the opening cysteine and the closing phenylalanine or tryptophan. The order of the fields is D gene, CDR3 length, V gene, clone size, J gene, CDR3 DNA, CDR3 protein. A D gene is named only where the DNA matches it firmly. Size tells how often a clone was seen (once, few, many) or the class of an expanded clone, and some rows leave it out.

TRBD1,14,TRBV15,-,TRBJ1-1,TGTGCCACCAGCAGAGAAATCGGACAGGGTGAAGCTTTCTTT,CATSREIGQGEAFF
-,15,TRBV6-5,-,TRBJ2-1,TGTGCCAGCAGACTACAGGGTATGCCCTACAATGAGCAGTTCTTC,CASRLQGMPYNEQFF
-,13,TRBV3-1/TRBV3-2,-,TRBJ2-1,TGTGCCAGCAGCCAAGCTTTGGGTTATGAGCAGTTCTTC,CASSQALGYEQFF
-,16,TRBV30,-,TRBJ2-3,TGTGCCTGGAGCCGAACTTCGGGGAAGATCACAGATACGCAGTATTTT,CAWSRTSGKITDTQYF
-,15,TRBV7-2,once,TRBJ1-4,TGTGCCAGCAGCCGGGCAGCGGGGGAGCGCGAAAAACTGTTTTTT,CASSRAAGEREKLFF
TRBD2,17,TRBV4-2,-,TRBJ2-3,TGTGCCAGCAGCCAAGATATAGCGGGAGGAGGGACAGATACGCAGTATTTT,CASSQDIAGGGTDTQYF
TRBD1,15,TRBV3-1/TRBV3-2,-,TRBJ1-1,TGTGCCAGCAGCCACAAGGACAGGGCGATCACTGAAGCTTTCTTT,CASSHKDRAITEAFF
TRBD1,14,TRBV5-5,-,TRBJ1-6,TGTGCCAGCAGCTATGGACAGGCTAATTCACCCCTCCACTTT,CASSYGQANSPLHF
TRBD1,17,TRBV7-6,-,TRBJ1-6,TGTGCCAGCAGCTCCAGAACAGGGGGCCTTGGGGATTCACCCCTCCACTTT,CASSSRTGGLGDSPLHF
-,13,TRBV19,-,TRBJ2-6,TGTGCCAGTAGCCAATCTGGGGCCAACGTCCTGACTTTC,CASSQSGANVLTF
TRBD1,16,TRBV28,few,TRBJ1-5,TGTGCCAGCAGTCCTCTCCTACAGGGGGCGAAGCAGCCCCAGCATTTT,CASSPLLQGAKQPQHF
-,14,TRBV29-1,-,TRBJ1-4,TGCAGCGTTGCGGATCCGGGAACTAATGAAAAACTGTTTTTT,CSVADPGTNEKLFF
-,12,TRBV6-5,-,TRBJ1-1,TGTGCCAGCAGAACACGGAACACTGAAGCTTTCTTT,CASRTRNTEAFF
-,13,TRBV11-2,-,TRBJ2-5,TGTGCCAGCAGCTCTACGGCCCCAGAGACCCAGTACTTC,CASSSTAPETQYF
TRBD1,17,TRBV7-2,-,TRBJ2-7,TGTGCCAGCAGCTTAGGCTTTCTGGCGGCAGGGGGATACGAGCAGTACTTC,CASSLGFLAAGGYEQYF
TRBD1,14,TRBV5-6,-,TRBJ2-5,TGTGCCAGCAGTCCTGACAGGGTCCAAGAGACCCAGTACTTC,CASSPDRVQETQYF
-,14,TRBV5-4,-,TRBJ2-1,TGTGCCAGCAGCTTGGAAGGGACATACAATGAGCAGTTCTTC,CASSLEGTYNEQFF
-,13,TRBV5-6,-,TRBJ1-1,TGTGCCAGCAGCTTGGCGACGGGACGGGGTGCTTTCTTT,CASSLATGRGAFF
TRBD1,15,TRBV27,-,TRBJ1-1,TGTGCCAGCATTAAGACAGGGCCAAGGAACACTGAAGCTTTCTTT,CASIKTGPRNTEAFF
TRBD2,16,TRBV4-1,-,TRBJ2-1,TGCGCCAGCAGCCACCCGGGACTAGCGGAATACAATGAGCAGTTCTTC,CASSHPGLAEYNEQFF
-,15,TRBV3-1/TRBV3-2,once,TRBJ2-5,TGTGCCAGCAGCCAAGAACGGGAAAGGGTAGAGACCCAGTACTTC,CASSQERERVETQYF
TRBD2,17,TRBV7-6,-,TRBJ2-1,TGTGCCAGCAGCTTAACCTTACTAGCGGGAGCCTACAATGAGCAGTTCTTC,CASSLTLLAGAYNEQFF
TRBD2,17,TRBV6-6,-,TRBJ2-4,TGTGCCAGCAGTCCGTTAGCGGGAGGGGTGACCAAAAACATTCAGTACTTC,CASSPLAGGVTKNIQYF
TRBD2,19,TRBV5-4,-,TRBJ2-6,TGTGCCAGCAGCCTGGGACTAGCGGGAGGGCCTTCAGGGGCCAACGTCCTGACTTTC,CASSLGLAGGPSGANVLTF
TRBD1,15,TRBV27,-,TRBJ1-6,TGTGCCAGCAGTCCCTCGGACAGGGTAAATTCACCCCTCCACTTT,CASSPSDRVNSPLHF
-,15,TRBV9,-,TRBJ2-7,TGTGCCAGCAGCGTAGGGACGCGGGTTAGCTACGAGCAGTACTTC,CASSVGTRVSYEQYF
TRBD2,18,TRBV7-9,-,TRBJ2-1,TGTGCCAGCAGCTTATTTGGGGGGACTAGCGCTAAAGCCAATGAGCAGTTCTTC,CASSLFGGTSAKANEQFF
-,17,TRBV14,-,TRBJ2-3,TGTGCCAGCAGCCCACCGGTCAGACGCGCGTTACGAGATACGCAGTATTTT,CASSPPVRRALRDTQYF
-,16,TRBV15,-,TRBJ2-6,TGTGCCACCAGCAGAGAGCGCATCTCTGGGGCCAACGTCCTGACTTTC,CATSRERISGANVLTF
TRBD1,11,TRBV6-5,-,TRBJ1-2,TGTGCCAGCACAACAGGGGGAAGCTACACCTTC,CASTTGGSYTF
TRBD1,18,TRBV19,-,TRBJ2-3,TGTGCCAGTAGTCCACAGGGGGCGCGATCCAAAAACACAGATACGCAGTATTTT,CASSPQGARSKNTDTQYF
TRBD1,13,TRBV18,-,TRBJ2-1,TGTGCCAGCTCACCCCAGGGGGCCAATGAGCAGTTCTTC,CASSPQGANEQFF
TRBD1,15,TRBV7-9,-,TRBJ2-7,TGTGCCAGCAGCCCCCCAGGACAGGGAGCTAGGGAGCAGTACTTC,CASSPPGQGAREQYF
-,15,TRBV27,-,TRBJ2-3,TGTGCCAGCAGTGTAGGGGGAAGGGAGACAGATACGCAGTATTTT,CASSVGGRETDTQYF
TRBD2,18,TRBV7-7,few,TRBJ2-2,TGTGCCAGCAGCTTATTCGTAGCGGGAGGCGCGAACACCGGGGAGCTGTTTTTT,CASSLFVAGGANTGELFF
-,14,TRBV19,-,TRBJ1-2,TGTGCCAGTAGCCCCGGAGGATATGGCTATGGCTACACCTTC,CASSPGGYGYGYTF
TRBD2,15,TRBV5-5,-,TRBJ2-5,TGTGCCAGCAGCTTGGATAGCGGGAGCGGAGAGACCCAGTACTTC,CASSLDSGSGETQYF
TRBD1,15,TRBV9,-,TRBJ2-2,TGTGCCAGCAGCGTGGGACAGACGAACACCGGGGAGCTGTTTTTT,CASSVGQTNTGELFF
-,13,TRBV12-3/TRBV12-4,-,TRBJ1-2,TGTGCCAGCAGTTTAGGCAGCGGCTATGGCTACACCTTC,CASSLGSGYGYTF
TRBD1,16,TRBV18,-,TRBJ1-2,TGTGCCAGCTCACCACTCTCCGGGACAGCAGATTATGGCTACACCTTC,CASSPLSGTADYGYTF
-,17,TRBV15,-,TRBJ2-1,TGTGCCACCAGCAGAGATCTCGGCGGGAACCTATACAATGAGCAGTTCTTC,CATSRDLGGNLYNEQFF
-,15,TRBV20-1,-,TRBJ1-5,TGCAGTGCTAGTAACCGGGATCGGGACAATCAGCCCCAGCATTTT,CSASNRDRDNQPQHF
-,14,TRBV2,-,TRBJ1-5,TGTGCCAGCAGATCGCGAGCCAGCAATCAGCCCCAGCATTTT,CASRSRASNQPQHF
-,20,TRBV5-1,-,TRBJ1-3,TGCGCCAGCAGCTCTCGTCCCTTTGCCCCCGAGCTGCTATCTGGAAACACCATATATTTT,CASSSRPFAPELLSGNTIYF
TRBD1,10,TRBV20-1,-,TRBJ2-7,TGCAGTGCTACGGGACAGGAGCAGTACTTC,CSATGQEQYF
-,13,TRBV11-2,-,TRBJ1-2,TGTGCCAGCAGCTCCCGGGACGAATATGGCTACACCTTC,CASSSRDEYGYTF
-,12,TRBV27,once,TRBJ2-2,TGTGCCAGCAGTTCAGAGACCGGGGAGCTGTTTTTT,CASSSETGELFF